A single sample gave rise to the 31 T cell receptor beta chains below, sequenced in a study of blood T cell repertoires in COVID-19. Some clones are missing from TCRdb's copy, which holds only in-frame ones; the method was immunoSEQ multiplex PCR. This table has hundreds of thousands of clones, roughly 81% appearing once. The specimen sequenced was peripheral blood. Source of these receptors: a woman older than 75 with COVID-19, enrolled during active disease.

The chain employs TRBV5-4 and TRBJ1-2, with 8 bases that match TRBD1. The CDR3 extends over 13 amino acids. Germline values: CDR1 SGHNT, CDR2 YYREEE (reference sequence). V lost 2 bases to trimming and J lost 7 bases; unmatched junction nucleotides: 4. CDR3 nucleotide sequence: TGTGCCAGCAGCTTTCAGGGGGCTGTTGGCTACACCTTC. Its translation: CASSFQGAVGYTF.

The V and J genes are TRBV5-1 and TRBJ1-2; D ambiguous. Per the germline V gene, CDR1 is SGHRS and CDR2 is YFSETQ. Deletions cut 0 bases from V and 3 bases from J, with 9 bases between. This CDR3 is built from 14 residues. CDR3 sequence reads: CASSLDTADYGYTF. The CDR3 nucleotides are TGCGCCAGCAGCTTGGATACAGCCGACTATGGCTACACCTTC.

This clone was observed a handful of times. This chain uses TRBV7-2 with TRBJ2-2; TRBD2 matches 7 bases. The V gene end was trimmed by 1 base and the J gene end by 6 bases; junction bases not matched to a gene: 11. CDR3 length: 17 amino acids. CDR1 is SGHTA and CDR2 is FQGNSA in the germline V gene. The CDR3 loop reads CASSLVGGLEVAGELFF. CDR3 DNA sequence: TGTGCCAGCAGCTTAGTTGGCGGACTAGAAGTGGCCGGGGAGCTGTTTTTT. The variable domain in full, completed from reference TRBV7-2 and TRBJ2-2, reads GAGVSQSPSNKVTEKGKDVELRCDPISGHTALYWYRQSLGQGLEFLIYFQGNSAPDKSGLPSDRFSAERTGGSVSTLTIQRTQQEDSAVYLCASSLVGGLEVAGELFFGEGSRLTVL.

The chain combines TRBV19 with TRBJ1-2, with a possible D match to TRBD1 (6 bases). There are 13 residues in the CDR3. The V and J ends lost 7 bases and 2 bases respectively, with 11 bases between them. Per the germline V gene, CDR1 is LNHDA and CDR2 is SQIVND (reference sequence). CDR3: CASNWQGNYGYTF. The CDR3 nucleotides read TGTGCCAGTAATTGGCAGGGGAACTATGGCTACACCTTC.

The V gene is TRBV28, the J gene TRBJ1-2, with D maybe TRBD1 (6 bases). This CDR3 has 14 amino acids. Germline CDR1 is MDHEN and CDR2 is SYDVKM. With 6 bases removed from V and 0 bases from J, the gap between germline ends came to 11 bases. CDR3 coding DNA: TGTGCCAGCAGCTTGGACAGAACTAACTATGGCTACACCTTC. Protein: CASSLDRTNYGYTF.

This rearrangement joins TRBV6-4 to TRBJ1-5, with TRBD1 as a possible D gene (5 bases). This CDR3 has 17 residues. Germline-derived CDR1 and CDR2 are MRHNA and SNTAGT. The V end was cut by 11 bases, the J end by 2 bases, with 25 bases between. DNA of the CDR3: TGTGCCGGCCGGGAACGGGGGTTTGAGGCAGGCAATCAGCCCCAGCATTTT. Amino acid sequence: CAGRERGFEAGNQPQHF.

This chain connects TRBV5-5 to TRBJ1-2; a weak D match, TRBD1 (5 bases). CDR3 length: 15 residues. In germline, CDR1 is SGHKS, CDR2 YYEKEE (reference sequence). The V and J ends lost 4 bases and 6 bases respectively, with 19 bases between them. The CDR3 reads CASSPTGEVVNGYTF. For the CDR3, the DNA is TGTGCCAGCAGCCCCACGGGGGAGGTTGTGAATGGCTACACCTTC.

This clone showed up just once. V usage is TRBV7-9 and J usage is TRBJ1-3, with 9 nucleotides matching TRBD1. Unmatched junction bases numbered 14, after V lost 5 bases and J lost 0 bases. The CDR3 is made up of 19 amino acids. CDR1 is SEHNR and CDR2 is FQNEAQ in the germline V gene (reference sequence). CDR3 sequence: CASSLLGRTGAGSGNTIYF. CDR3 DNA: TGTGCCAGCAGCCTCCTGGGACGGACAGGGGCAGGCTCTGGAAACACCATATATTTT.

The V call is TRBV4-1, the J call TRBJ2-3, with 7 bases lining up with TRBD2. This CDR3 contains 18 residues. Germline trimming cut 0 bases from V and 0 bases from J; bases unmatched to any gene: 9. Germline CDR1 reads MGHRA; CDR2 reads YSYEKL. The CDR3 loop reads CASSQEPGLAVSTDTQYF. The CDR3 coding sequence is TGCGCCAGCAGCCAAGAGCCGGGGCTAGCGGTCAGCACAGATACGCAGTATTTT.

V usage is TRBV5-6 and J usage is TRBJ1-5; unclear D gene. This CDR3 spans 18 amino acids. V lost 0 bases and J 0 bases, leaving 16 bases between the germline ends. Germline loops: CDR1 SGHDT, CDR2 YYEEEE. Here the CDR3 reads CASSLAGSRPNSNQPQHF. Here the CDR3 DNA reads TGTGCCAGCAGCTTGGCCGGGAGCCGCCCTAATAGCAATCAGCCCCAGCATTTT.

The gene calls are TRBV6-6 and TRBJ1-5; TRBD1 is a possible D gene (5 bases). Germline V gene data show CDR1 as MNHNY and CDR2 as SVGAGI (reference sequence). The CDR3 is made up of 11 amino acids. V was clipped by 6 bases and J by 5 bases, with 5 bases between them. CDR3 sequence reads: CASRTDQPQHF. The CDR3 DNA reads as TGTGCCAGCAGGACAGATCAGCCCCAGCATTTT.

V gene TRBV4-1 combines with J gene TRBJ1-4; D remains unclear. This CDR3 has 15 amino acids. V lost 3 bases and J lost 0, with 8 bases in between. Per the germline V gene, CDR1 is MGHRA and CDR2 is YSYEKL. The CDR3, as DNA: TGCGCCAGCAGCCAGCGGGCCGCAACTAATGAAAAACTGTTTTTT. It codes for CASSQRAATNEKLFF.

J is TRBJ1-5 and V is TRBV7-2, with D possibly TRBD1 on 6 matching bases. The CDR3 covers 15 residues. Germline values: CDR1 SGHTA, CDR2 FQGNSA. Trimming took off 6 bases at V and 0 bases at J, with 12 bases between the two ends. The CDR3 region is CASRGTPYSNQPQHF. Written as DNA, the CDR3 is TGTGCCAGCAGGGGGACACCATATAGCAATCAGCCCCAGCATTTT.

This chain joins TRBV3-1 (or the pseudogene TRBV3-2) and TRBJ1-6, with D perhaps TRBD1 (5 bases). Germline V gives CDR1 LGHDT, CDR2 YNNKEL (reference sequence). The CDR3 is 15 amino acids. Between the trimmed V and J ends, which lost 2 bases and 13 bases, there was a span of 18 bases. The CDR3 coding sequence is TGTGCCAGCAGCCAAAACTCGTTCGGAGGGGCGCCCCTCCACTTT. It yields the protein CASSQNSFGGAPLHF.

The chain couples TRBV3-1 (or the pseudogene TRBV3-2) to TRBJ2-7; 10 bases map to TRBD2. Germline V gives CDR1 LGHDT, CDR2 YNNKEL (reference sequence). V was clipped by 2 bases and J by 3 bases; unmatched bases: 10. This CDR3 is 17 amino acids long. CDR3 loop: CASSQSSGGAFLYEQYF. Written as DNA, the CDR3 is TGTGCCAGCAGCCAATCAAGCGGGGGGGCTTTCCTCTACGAGCAGTACTTC.

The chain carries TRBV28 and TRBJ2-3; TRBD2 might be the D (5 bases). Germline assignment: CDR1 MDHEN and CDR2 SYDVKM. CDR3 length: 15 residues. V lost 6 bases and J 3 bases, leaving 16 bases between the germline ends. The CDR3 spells CASSYQRTGTDTQYF. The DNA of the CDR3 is TGTGCCAGCAGCTACCAGCGGACGGGAACAGATACGCAGTATTTT.

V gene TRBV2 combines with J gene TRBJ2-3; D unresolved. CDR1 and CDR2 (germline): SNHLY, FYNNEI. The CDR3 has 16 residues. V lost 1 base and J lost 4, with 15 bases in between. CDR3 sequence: CASSEGILTSSDTQYF. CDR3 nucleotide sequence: TGTGCCAGCAGTGAAGGTATTTTAACATCCTCAGATACGCAGTATTTT.

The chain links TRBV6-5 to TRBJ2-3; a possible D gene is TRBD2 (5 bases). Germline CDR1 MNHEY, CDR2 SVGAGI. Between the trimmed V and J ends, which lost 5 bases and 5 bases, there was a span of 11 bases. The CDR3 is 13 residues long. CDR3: CASSIGGGDTQYF. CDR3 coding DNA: TGTGCCAGCAGTATTGGAGGCGGAGATACGCAGTATTTT.

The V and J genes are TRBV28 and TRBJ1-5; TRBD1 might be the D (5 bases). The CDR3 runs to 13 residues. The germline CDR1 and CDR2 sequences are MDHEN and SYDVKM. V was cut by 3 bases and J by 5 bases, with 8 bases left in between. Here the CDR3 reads CASSLGRYQPQHF. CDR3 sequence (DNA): TGTGCCAGCAGTTTGGGGCGATATCAGCCCCAGCATTTT.

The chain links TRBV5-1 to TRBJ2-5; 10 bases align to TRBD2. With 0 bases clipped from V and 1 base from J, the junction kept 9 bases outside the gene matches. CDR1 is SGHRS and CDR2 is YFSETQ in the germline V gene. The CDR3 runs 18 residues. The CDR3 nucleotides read TGCGCCAGCAGCTTGGGTCGGACTAGCGGAGAACTCCAAGAGACCCAGTACTTC. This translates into CASSLGRTSGELQETQYF.

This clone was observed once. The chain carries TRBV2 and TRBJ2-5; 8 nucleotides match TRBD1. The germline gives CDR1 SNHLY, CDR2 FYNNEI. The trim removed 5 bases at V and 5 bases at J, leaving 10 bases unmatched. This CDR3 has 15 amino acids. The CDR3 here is CASSWTGRGRETQYF. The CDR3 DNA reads TGTGCCAGCAGTTGGACAGGGCGAGGTCGGGAGACCCAGTACTTC.

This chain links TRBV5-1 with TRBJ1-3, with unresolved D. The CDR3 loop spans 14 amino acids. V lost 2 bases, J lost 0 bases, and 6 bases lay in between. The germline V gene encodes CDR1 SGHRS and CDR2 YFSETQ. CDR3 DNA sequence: TGCGCCAGCAGCTTAGAACTCTCTGGAAACACCATATATTTT. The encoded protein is CASSLELSGNTIYF.

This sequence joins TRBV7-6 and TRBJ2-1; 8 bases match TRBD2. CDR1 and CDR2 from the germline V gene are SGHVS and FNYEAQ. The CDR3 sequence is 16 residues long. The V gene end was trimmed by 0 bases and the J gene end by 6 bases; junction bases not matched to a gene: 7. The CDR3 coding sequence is TGTGCCAGCAGCTTAGCGCTAGCGGGCCTAATCAATGAGCAGTTCTTC. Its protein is CASSLALAGLINEQFF.

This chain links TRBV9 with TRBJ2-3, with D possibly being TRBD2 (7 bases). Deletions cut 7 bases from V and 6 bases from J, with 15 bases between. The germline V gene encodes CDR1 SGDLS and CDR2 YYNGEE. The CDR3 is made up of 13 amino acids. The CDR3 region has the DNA TGTGCCAGCGGGGGGGGCCCTGGCGATACGCAGTATTTT. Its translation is CASGGGPGDTQYF.

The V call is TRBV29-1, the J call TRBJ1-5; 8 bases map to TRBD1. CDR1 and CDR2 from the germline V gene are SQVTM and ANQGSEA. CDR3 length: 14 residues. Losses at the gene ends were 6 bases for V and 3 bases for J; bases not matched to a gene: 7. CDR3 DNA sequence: TGCAGCGTCCTCGGACAGGGTACCAATCAGCCCCAGCATTTT. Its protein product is CSVLGQGTNQPQHF.

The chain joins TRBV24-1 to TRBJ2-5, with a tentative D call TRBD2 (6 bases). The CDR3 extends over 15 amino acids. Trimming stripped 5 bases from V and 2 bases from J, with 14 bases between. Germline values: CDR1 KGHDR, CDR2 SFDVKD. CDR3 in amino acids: CATSAQGGHQETQYF. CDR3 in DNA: TGTGCCACCAGTGCCCAGGGAGGACATCAAGAGACCCAGTACTTC.

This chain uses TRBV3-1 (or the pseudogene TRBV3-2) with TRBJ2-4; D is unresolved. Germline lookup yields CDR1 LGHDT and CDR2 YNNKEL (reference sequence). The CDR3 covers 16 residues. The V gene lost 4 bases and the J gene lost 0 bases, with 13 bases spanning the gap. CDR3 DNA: TGTGCCAGCAGCCGATTTCCACAGATAGCCAAAAACATTCAGTACTTC. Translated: CASSRFPQIAKNIQYF.

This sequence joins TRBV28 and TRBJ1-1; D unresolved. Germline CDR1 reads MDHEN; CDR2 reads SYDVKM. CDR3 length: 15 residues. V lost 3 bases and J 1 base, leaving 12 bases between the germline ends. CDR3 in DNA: TGTGCCAGCAGTTTGGTCGGTAGTCGGAACACTGAAGCTTTCTTT. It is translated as CASSLVGSRNTEAFF.

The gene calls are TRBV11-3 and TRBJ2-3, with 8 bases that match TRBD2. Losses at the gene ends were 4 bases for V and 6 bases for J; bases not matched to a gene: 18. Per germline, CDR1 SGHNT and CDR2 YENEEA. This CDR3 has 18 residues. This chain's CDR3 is CASSSGQIAGPAGDTQYF. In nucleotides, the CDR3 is TGTGCCAGCAGCTCCGGACAAATAGCGGGACCGGCGGGGGATACGCAGTATTTT.

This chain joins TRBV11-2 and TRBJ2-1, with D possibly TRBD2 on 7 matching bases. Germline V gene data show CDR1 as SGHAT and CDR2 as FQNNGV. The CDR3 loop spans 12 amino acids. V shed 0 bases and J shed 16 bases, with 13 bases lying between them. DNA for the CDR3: TGTGCCAGCAGCTTAGATTTGGGGGGGCGCTTCTTC. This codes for CASSLDLGGRFF. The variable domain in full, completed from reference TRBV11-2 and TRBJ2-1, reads EAGVAQSPRYKIIEKRQSVAFWCNPISGHATLYWYQQILGQGPKLLIQFQNNGVVDDSQLPKDRFSAERLKGVDSTLKIQPAKLEDSAVYLCASSLDLGGRFFGPGTRLTVL.

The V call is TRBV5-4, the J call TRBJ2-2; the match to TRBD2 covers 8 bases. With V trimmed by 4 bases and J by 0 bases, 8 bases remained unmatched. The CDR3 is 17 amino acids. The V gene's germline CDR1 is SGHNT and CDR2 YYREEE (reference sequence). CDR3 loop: CASSAGTRATNTGELFF. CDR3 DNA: TGTGCCAGCAGCGCCGGGACTAGGGCTACGAACACCGGGGAGCTGTTTTTT.